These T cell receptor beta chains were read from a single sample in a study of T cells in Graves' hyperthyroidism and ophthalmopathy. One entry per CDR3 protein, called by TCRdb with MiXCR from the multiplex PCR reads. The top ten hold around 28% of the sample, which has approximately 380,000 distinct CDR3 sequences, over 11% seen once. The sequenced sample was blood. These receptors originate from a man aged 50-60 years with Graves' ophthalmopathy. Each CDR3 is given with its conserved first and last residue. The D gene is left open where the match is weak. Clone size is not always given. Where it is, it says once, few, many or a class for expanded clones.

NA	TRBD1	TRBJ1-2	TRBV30	TGTGCCTGGAGTGATCAGGGGGCCTACTATGGCTACACCTTC	CAWSDQGAYYGYTF
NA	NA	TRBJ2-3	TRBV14	TGTGCCAGCAGCCAATCACCGGGACTCGGGGGAGATACGCAGTATTTT	CASSQSPGLGGDTQYF
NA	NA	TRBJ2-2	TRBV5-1	TGCGCCAGCAGCCCGAACGGCAGGAGGCCCACCGGGGAGCTGTTTTTT	CASSPNGRRPTGELFF
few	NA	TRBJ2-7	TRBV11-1	TGTGCCAGCAGCCCAAGCTTGGACTCGACTTTTTTCCACGAGCAGTACTTC	CASSPSLDSTFFHEQYF
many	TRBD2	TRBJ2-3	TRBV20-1	TGCAGTGCTAAATCTGGGACTAGCGGGACCACAGATACGCAGTATTTT	CSAKSGTSGTTDTQYF
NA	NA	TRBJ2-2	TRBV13	TGTGCCAGCAGCTTAGGGGCAGACTACCGCCGGTTCTCCGGGGAGCTGTTTTTT	CASSLGADYRRFSGELFF
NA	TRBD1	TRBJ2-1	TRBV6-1	TGTGCCAGCAGATACACCGGGACAGGGTCCAATGAGCAGTTCTTC	CASRYTGTGSNEQFF
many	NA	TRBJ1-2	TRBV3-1	TGTGCCAGCAGCCAGAGTGGTGGCTACACCTTC	CASSQSGGYTF
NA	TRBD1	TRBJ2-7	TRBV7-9	TGTGCCAGCAGTTTAAGGATAACAGGGGCGGACTACGAGCAGTACTTC	CASSLRITGADYEQYF
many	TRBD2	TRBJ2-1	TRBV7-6	TGTGCCAGCAGCTTAGTAGCGGGAGTAAGGAATGAGCAGTTCTTC	CASSLVAGVRNEQFF
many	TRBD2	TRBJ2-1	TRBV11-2	TGTGCCAGCGGAACTAGCGGCGGCCTTTTGGTGTACAATGAGCAGTTCTTC	CASGTSGGLLVYNEQFF
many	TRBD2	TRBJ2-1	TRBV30	TGTGCCTGGACCCAAGCGGGGTCCTACAATGAGCAGTTCTTC	CAWTQAGSYNEQFF
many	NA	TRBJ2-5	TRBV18	TGTGCCAGCTCAAAAGACAGTCAAGAGACCCAGTACTTC	CASSKDSQETQYF
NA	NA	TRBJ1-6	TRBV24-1	TGTGCCACCAGCCAAGGGATTTCACCCCTCCACTTT	CATSQGISPLHF
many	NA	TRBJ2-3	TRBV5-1	TGCGCCAGCAGCCCAATCGGGAGAGGGACAGATACGCAGTATTTT	CASSPIGRGTDTQYF
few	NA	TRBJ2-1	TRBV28	TGTGCCAGCAGTTCCCCGGGGCCGGCTTACAATGAGCAGTTCTTC	CASSSPGPAYNEQFF
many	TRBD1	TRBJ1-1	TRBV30	TGTGCCTGGAGTGAGGGGACAGGGGTCACTGAAGCTTTCTTT	CAWSEGTGVTEAFF
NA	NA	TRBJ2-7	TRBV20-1	TGCAGTGCTAGAGATCACCGAGGAATGATCTACGAGCAGTACTTC	CSARDHRGMIYEQYF
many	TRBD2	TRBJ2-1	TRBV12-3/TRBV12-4	TGTGCCAGCAGTACGACTAGCGAGTACAATGAGCAGTTCTTC	CASSTTSEYNEQFF
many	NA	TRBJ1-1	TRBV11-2	TGTGCCAGCAACATTTGGGACTTGTCGAACACTGAAGCTTTCTTT	CASNIWDLSNTEAFF
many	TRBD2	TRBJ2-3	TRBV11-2	TGTGCCAGCAGCTTAGGAGCGGGAGGTGCGGCGAGGTATTTT	CASSLGAGGAARYF
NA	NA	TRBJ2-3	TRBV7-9	TGTGCCAGCAGCTTAAGGCGATCATCCGCAGATACGCAGTATTTT	CASSLRRSSADTQYF
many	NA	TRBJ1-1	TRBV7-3	TGTGCCAGCAGCTTCGACAGGAGTACTGAAGCTTTCTTT	CASSFDRSTEAFF
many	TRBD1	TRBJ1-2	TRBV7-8	TGTGCCAGCAGCTATGGTGCAGGGGGCAACTATGGCTACACCTTC	CASSYGAGGNYGYTF